This T cell receptor beta chain is drawn from a study of identical twins. Overall study results and limits: Out-of-frame beta sequences exhibited a weaker degree of excess twin sharing.

The CDR3 covers 17 residues. CDR1 MNHEY and CDR2 SVGAGI come from the germline V gene. J gave up 5 bases and V 2 bases, and 8 bases lay outside the gene matches. Through template switching, a universal primer site was introduced, and the cDNA contained unique molecular identifiers. TCRdb reanalysed the 5' RACE reads using MiXCR and keeps one entry per CDR3 protein. The sample lists approximately 670,000 distinct CDR3 sequences; approximately 6.1% were seen once. All of the donors were Caucasians in good health. This clonotype has only a few counts. Antigen: not known. V is TRBV6-5 and J is TRBJ2-2; the match to TRBD2 covers 10 bases. The sample taken for sequencing was naive T cells sorted from blood. The receptor was isolated from a man between 18 and 35 years old in good health. CDR3 loop: CASSYVLAGVRTGELFF. In DNA form, the CDR3 reads TGTGCCAGCAGTTACGTCCTAGCGGGAGTGCGGACCGGGGAGCTGTTTTTT.